Here is one T cell receptor beta chain with its context. The target antigen is unknown. This sample is part of a study of shared clonotypes between healthy human individuals. The CDR3 spans 11 residues. Between the trimmed V and J ends, which lost 3 bases and 4 bases, there was a span of 7 bases. In germline, CDR1 is DFQATT, CDR2 SNEGSKA (reference sequence). Profiled with immunoSEQ multiplex PCR; TCRdb holds only in-frame clones, not every one. The sample yields approximately 95,000 clones, less than 80% seen once. Findings and limits, study-wide: Collection of samples was limited to blood; tissue repertoires likely differ. Clonotypes which were not shared had lower generation probabilities than clonotypes that all four donors shared. Sorted-subset sequencing was shown by rarefaction to be incomplete despite large depth.

All the donors were Caucasian adults who lived in Nashville, Tennessee. This chain joins TRBV20-1 and TRBJ2-7, with D possibly TRBD2 on 6 matching bases. The TCR was taken from a man younger than 45 in good health. Sample: memory CD8+ T cells sorted from blood. The subset denotes: CD45RO+ cells pooled with CCR7-negative TemRA cells. The CDR3: CSAREGYEQYF. The CDR3 DNA is TGCAGTGCTAGGGAGGGGTACGAGCAGTACTTC.